The 18 T cell receptor beta chains below all came from one sample that was sequenced in a study of T cell responses to AZD1222 COVID-19 vaccine. Sequencing used immunoSEQ multiplex PCR; TCRdb keeps in-frame clones, though not all of them. The sample comprises about 92,000 clones, more than 75% of which are singletons, and roughly 10% rests with the top ten. The sample here was peripheral blood, taken on day 0 of AZD1222 vaccination. The receptors were gathered from an adult in good health.

The CDR3 region has the DNA TGTGCCAGCAGCCCTTCAGGGGTCCCTAGCTCTGGAAACACCATATATTTT. Its protein product is CASSPSGVPSSGNTIYF. The J gene is TRBJ1-3, the V gene TRBV7-9; the D gene is possibly TRBD1 (6 bases). Germline V lookup: CDR1 SEHNR, CDR2 FQNEAQ (reference sequence). The CDR3 consists of 17 residues. The V gene lost 5 bases and the J gene lost 0 bases, with 17 bases spanning the gap.

The chain uses TRBV9 and TRBJ2-3, with D unresolved. V was cut by 2 bases and J by 4 bases, with 17 bases left in between. This CDR3 spans 16 amino acids. In germline, CDR1 is SGDLS, CDR2 YYNGEE. Here the CDR3 DNA reads TGTGCCAGCAGCGTGGAAGCGAATAACGAGGCAGATACGCAGTATTTT. This gives the protein CASSVEANNEADTQYF. The entire variable domain, with the rest obtained from reference TRBV9 and TRBJ2-3, is as follows: DSGVTQTPKHLITATGQRVTLRCSPRSGDLSVYWYQQSLDQGLQFLIQYYNGEERAKGNILERFSAQQFPDLHSELNLSSLELGDSALYFCASSVEANNEADTQYFGPGTRLTVL.

The rearrangement links TRBV3-1 (or the pseudogene TRBV3-2) to TRBJ2-1, with 12 bases identical to TRBD1. CDR1 LGHDT and CDR2 YNNKEL come from the germline V gene (reference sequence). The V gene end was trimmed by 5 bases and the J gene end by 9 bases; junction bases not matched to a gene: 2. The CDR3 covers 13 residues. In nucleotides, the CDR3 is TGTGCCAGCAGCGGGGACAGGGGGCCTGAGCAGTTCTTC. Translation: CASSGDRGPEQFF.

The CDR3: CSVESGGDYGYTF. CDR3 DNA sequence: TGCAGCGTTGAGTCAGGGGGCGACTATGGCTACACCTTC. The rearrangement joins TRBV29-1 to TRBJ1-2; the match to TRBD1 covers 8 bases. Germline CDR1 SQVTM, CDR2 ANQGSEA. The CDR3 has 13 amino acids. The V and J ends lost 3 bases and 3 bases, in that order; junction bases with no gene match: 3.

The chain employs TRBV28 and TRBJ2-7; TRBD1 matches 10 bases. CDR1 and CDR2 (germline): MDHEN, SYDVKM. Germline trimming cut 5 bases from V and 6 bases from J; bases unmatched to any gene: 13. CDR3 size: 16 residues. CDR3 protein: CASSLPPGTGELEQYF. CDR3 bases: TGTGCCAGCAGTCTCCCCCCCGGGACAGGGGAACTCGAGCAGTACTTC.

This sequence joins TRBV10-3 and TRBJ2-7, with 15 bases lining up with TRBD2. Germline V gives CDR1 ENHRY, CDR2 SYGVKD. V shed 2 bases, J shed 4 bases, and the junction held 6 bases outside the gene matches. This CDR3 region has 17 residues. The CDR3 DNA reads as TGTGCCATCAGTGAGGGGACTAGCGGGGGGCTGGGTTACGAGCAGTACTTC. It yields the protein CAISEGTSGGLGYEQYF.

The CDR3 sequence: CAWERVVDRRGNYGYTF. The CDR3 DNA sequence: TGTGCCTGGGAAAGGGTCGTTGACCGCCGCGGGAACTATGGCTACACCTTC. The chain has TRBV30 and TRBJ1-2; D is undetermined. Germline lookup yields CDR1 GTSNPN and CDR2 SVGIG (reference sequence). Between the trimmed V and J ends, which lost 5 bases and 2 bases, there was a span of 24 bases. The CDR3 runs to 17 residues.

The rearrangement joins TRBV6-8 to TRBJ1-1, with no clear D. The V end lost 0 bases, the J end lost 4 bases, and 12 bases lay between the germline ends. Germline CDR1 is MNHGY and CDR2 is SAAAGT. The CDR3 extends over 15 amino acids. The CDR3 coding sequence is TGTGCCAGCAGTTACTCTCCCGAGAAGAGCACTGAAGCTTTCTTT. Its protein product is CASSYSPEKSTEAFF.

The genes are TRBV18 and TRBJ2-7; either TRBD1 or TRBD2 may supply D (5 bases each). Germline assignment: CDR1 KGHSH and CDR2 LQKENI. The CDR3 contains 16 residues. Trimming took off 3 bases at V and 0 bases at J, with 15 bases between the two ends. CDR3 nucleotides: TGTGCCAGCTCACCCTCACTCGGGGCGAGCTCCTACGAGCAGTACTTC. It encodes CASSPSLGASSYEQYF.

Turning to this clone: Other nucleotide sequences in the sample specify the same CDR3. J is TRBJ1-1 and V is TRBV3-1 (or the pseudogene TRBV3-2); D call uncertain. CDR3 length: 13 residues. V lost 1 base and J 1 base, leaving 4 bases between the germline ends. Germline V gives CDR1 LGHDT, CDR2 YNNKEL (reference sequence). CDR3 nucleotide sequence: TGTGCCAGCAGCCAAGGATGGAACACTGAAGCTTTCTTT. Amino acid sequence: CASSQGWNTEAFF.

This clone has just a few counts. This chain joins TRBV6-5 and TRBJ2-1; 7 bases line up with TRBD1. The CDR3 is 16 residues long. Germline V gene sequence: CDR1 MNHEY, CDR2 SVGAGI. The junction had 6 bases not matched to a gene; V was cut back by 0 bases and J by 4 bases. CDR3 sequence: CASSYSNRGPYNEQFF. CDR3 DNA sequence: TGTGCCAGCAGTTACTCGAACAGGGGCCCTTACAATGAGCAGTTCTTC.

The chain couples TRBV5-6 to TRBJ1-3; D ambiguous. Trimming stripped 5 bases from V and 0 bases from J, with 12 bases between. The germline V gene has CDR1 SGHDT and CDR2 YYEEEE. The length of the CDR3 is 15 residues. The CDR3 region has the DNA TGTGCCAGCAGTCGTGACAAGGGCTCTGGAAACACCATATATTTT. It encodes CASSRDKGSGNTIYF.

For the CDR3, the DNA is TGTGCCATCAGTGGGACGGTGGGGGAAAACGAGCAGTACTTC. Its protein product is CAISGTVGENEQYF. V and J are TRBV10-3 and TRBJ2-7; tentatively, D is TRBD1 or TRBD2 (5 bases each). The CDR3 spans 14 residues. Trimming removed 4 bases from V and 5 bases from J, with 15 bases in between. CDR1 is ENHRY and CDR2 is SYGVKD in the germline V gene.

The chain combines TRBV6-5 with TRBJ1-2; D is uncertain. CDR3 length equals 13 residues. The V end was cut by 6 bases, the J end by 2 bases, with 10 bases between. Germline V gene sequence: CDR1 MNHEY, CDR2 SVGAGI. This CDR3 reads CASSRTANYGYTF. Here the CDR3 DNA reads TGTGCCAGCAGCCGTACAGCCAACTATGGCTACACCTTC.

V and J are TRBV7-9 and TRBJ1-2; the D is unclear. The CDR3 length is 14 residues. Germline CDR1 and CDR2: SEHNR and FQNEAQ (reference sequence). Trimming cost V 0 bases and J 8 bases, with 13 bases left between them. The CDR3 here is CASSLAGLQSGYTF. CDR3 in DNA: TGTGCCAGCAGCTTAGCTGGACTTCAATCGGGCTACACCTTC. Supplemented by reference TRBV7-9 and TRBJ1-2, the full variable domain reads DTGVSQNPRHKITKRGQNVTFRCDPISEHNRLYWYRQTLGQGPEFLTYFQNEAQLEKSRLLSDRFSAERPKGSFSTLEIQRTEQGDSAMYLCASSLAGLQSGYTFGSGTRLTVV.

V usage is TRBV9 and J usage is TRBJ2-2, with D tentatively TRBD1 (6 bases). The germline CDR1 and CDR2 sequences are SGDLS and YYNGEE. V dropped 4 bases and J dropped 8 bases, with 9 bases sitting between them. CDR3 size: 12 residues. CDR3 sequence: CASSKGTGELFF. The DNA for the CDR3 is TGTGCCAGCAGCAAAGGGACAGGGGAGCTGTTTTTT.

This chain connects TRBV7-9 to TRBJ2-2; 7 nucleotides match TRBD2. Trimming removed 3 bases from V and 4 bases from J; junction bases left unmatched: 2. The CDR3 extends over 14 amino acids. CDR1 is SEHNR and CDR2 is FQNEAQ in the germline V gene (reference sequence). CDR3 region: CASSLSGGTGELFF. CDR3 sequence (DNA): TGTGCCAGCAGCTTGTCGGGAGGCACCGGGGAGCTGTTTTTT.

The chain recombines TRBV10-2 with TRBJ2-1; D is unresolved. V gave up 2 bases and J gave up 8 bases, with 13 bases separating them. The CDR3 loop spans 14 amino acids. Germline V gene sequence: CDR1 WSHSY, CDR2 SAAADI. Written as DNA, the CDR3 is TGCGCCAGCAGTGAGGAATATGTAGCCCATGAGCAGTTCTTC. It yields the protein CASSEEYVAHEQFF.